This is a list of T cell receptor beta chains from one sample in a study of T cells in Graves' hyperthyroidism and ophthalmopathy. From the multiplex PCR reads, TCRdb called clonotypes with MiXCR, one entry per CDR3 protein. In the table there are 40,000 or so distinct CDR3 sequences, less than 50% of which are singletons. The sequenced material came from blood. These receptors originate from a woman aged 45-60 years with Graves' hyperthyroidism that later progressed to Graves' ophthalmopathy. Both conserved end residues are part of each CDR3. The D gene is left open where the match is weak. Not all rows give a size; the values are once, few, many and, for expanded clones, a class.

CDR3: CASSKPGQGIYGYTF; DNA: TGTGCCAGTAGTAAGCCGGGACAGGGCATCTATGGCTACACCTTC; V: TRBV19; D: TRBD1; size: many; J: TRBJ1-2
CDR3: CASSSTGALLTDTQYF; DNA: TGTGCCAGCAGCTCTACAGGGGCCCTCCTCACAGATACGCAGTATTTT; V: TRBV12-3/TRBV12-4; D: TRBD1; size: -; J: TRBJ2-3
CDR3: CASSVISGQGTITNYGYTF; DNA: TGTGCCAGCAGCGTCATCTCGGGACAGGGAACTATTACCAACTATGGCTACACCTTC; V: TRBV7-3; D: TRBD1; size: -; J: TRBJ1-2
CDR3: CSARPRTNYGYTF; DNA: TGCAGTGCTAGACCAAGGACTAACTATGGCTACACCTTC; V: TRBV20-1; D: -; size: once; J: TRBJ1-2
CDR3: CASSLHRDSYNEQFF; DNA: TGTGCCAGCAGCTTACATCGGGACTCCTACAATGAGCAGTTCTTC; V: TRBV11-3; D: -; size: -; J: TRBJ2-1
CDR3: CASSLGEGSAGELFF; DNA: TGTGCCAGCAGTTTGGGGGAGGGCTCGGCCGGGGAGCTGTTTTTT; V: TRBV7-3; D: TRBD2; size: many; J: TRBJ2-2
CDR3: CASSPGGGNSPLHF; DNA: TGTGCCAGCAGCCCAGGGGGGGGGAATTCACCCCTCCACTTT; V: TRBV7-3; D: TRBD1; size: medium-sized; J: TRBJ1-6
CDR3: CASSARQGNYGYTF; DNA: TGTGCCAGCAGTGCAAGGCAGGGAAACTATGGCTACACCTTC; V: TRBV6-1; D: -; size: many; J: TRBJ1-2
CDR3: CSASKGDTQYF; DNA: TGCAGTGCTAGTAAAGGGGATACGCAGTATTTT; V: TRBV20-1; D: -; size: -; J: TRBJ2-3
CDR3: CASSSREEQFF; DNA: TGCGCCAGCAGCTCGAGGGAGGAGCAGTTCTTC; V: TRBV5-1; D: -; size: many; J: TRBJ2-1
CDR3: CASSEAQLAPYEQYF; DNA: TGTGCCAGCAGTGAAGCGCAGCTAGCGCCCTACGAGCAGTACTTC; V: TRBV6-1; D: -; size: -; J: TRBJ2-7
CDR3: CASSSGGWGYTF; DNA: TGTGCCAGCAGCTCCGGAGGTTGGGGCTACACCTTC; V: TRBV7-9; D: -; size: many; J: TRBJ1-2
CDR3: CSASSGMNTGELFF; DNA: TGCAGTGCTAGCTCGGGGATGAACACCGGGGAGCTGTTTTTT; V: TRBV20-1; D: -; size: many; J: TRBJ2-2
CDR3: CASSLGDSDNEQFF; DNA: TGTGCCAGCAGCTTAGGGGATAGCGACAATGAGCAGTTCTTC; V: TRBV7-6; D: -; size: few; J: TRBJ2-1
CDR3: CSARRTGESNQPQYF; DNA: TGCAGTGCTAGGCGGACAGGGGAAAGCAATCAGCCCCAGTACTTC; V: TRBV20-1; D: TRBD1; size: -; J: TRBJ2-5
CDR3: CASSMTGGGSEQFF; DNA: TGTGCCAGTAGTATGACAGGGGGCGGGAGTGAGCAGTTCTTC; V: TRBV19; D: TRBD1; size: many; J: TRBJ2-1
CDR3: CASSGFGGAGRETQYF; DNA: TGTGCCAGCAGCGGCTTCGGGGGTGCTGGGAGGGAGACCCAGTACTTC; V: TRBV9; D: -; size: -; J: TRBJ2-5
CDR3: CASSLERPNEQFF; DNA: TGCGCCAGCAGCTTGGAGAGACCGAATGAGCAGTTCTTC; V: TRBV5-1; D: -; size: many; J: TRBJ2-1
CDR3: CVSRTGTSSCEQYF; DNA: TGCGTCAGCAGGACCGGGACTAGCTCCTGCGAGCAGTACTTC; V: TRBV5-1; D: TRBD2; size: -; J: TRBJ2-7
CDR3: CASSDLRGTSGYEQYF; DNA: TGCGCCAGCAGTGATCTCAGGGGGACCAGCGGCTACGAGCAGTACTTC; V: TRBV7-2; D: TRBD1; size: -; J: TRBJ2-7
CDR3: CASSLGSGGSPLHF; DNA: TGTGCCAGCAGCTTGGGATCCGGGGGTTCACCCCTCCACTTT; V: TRBV7-2; D: -; size: -; J: TRBJ1-6
CDR3: CASSVQQGATDTQYF; DNA: TGTGCCAGCAGTGTCCAACAGGGGGCCACAGATACGCAGTATTTT; V: TRBV2; D: TRBD1; size: many; J: TRBJ2-3
CDR3: CASSVVGGQETQYF; DNA: TGTGCCAGCAGCGTAGTAGGGGGCCAAGAGACCCAGTACTTC; V: TRBV9; D: -; size: many; J: TRBJ2-5
CDR3: CASSLAAGISYEQYF; DNA: TGTGCCAGCAGCCTGGCGGCGGGGATCTCCTACGAGCAGTACTTC; V: TRBV3-1; D: -; size: many; J: TRBJ2-7
CDR3: CASSFNSGGSSGELFF; DNA: TGTGCTAGCAGCTTTAACTCAGGGGGCAGTTCCGGGGAGCTATTTTTT; V: TRBV7-7; D: TRBD1; size: -; J: TRBJ2-2
CDR3: CAISELSGRTYEQYF; DNA: TGTGCCATCAGTGAGTTAAGCGGGAGGACCTACGAGCAGTACTTC; V: TRBV10-3; D: TRBD2; size: -; J: TRBJ2-7
CDR3: CASRGYGTGYHEQYF; DNA: TGTGCCAGCAGGGGCTACGGGACAGGGTATCACGAGCAGTACTTC; V: TRBV7-9; D: TRBD1; size: -; J: TRBJ2-7
CDR3: CASSPHEGAGAFNEKLFF; DNA: TGTGCTAGCAGCCCGCACGAGGGAGCGGGAGCTTTTAATGAAAAACTGTTTTTT; V: TRBV7-7; D: -; size: -; J: TRBJ1-4
CDR3: CASSPPDYGYTF; DNA: TGTGCCAGCAGCCCGCCAGACTATGGCTACACCTTC; V: TRBV12-3/TRBV12-4; D: -; size: many; J: TRBJ1-2
CDR3: CAGSQGFSGSGANVLTF; DNA: TGTGCCGGAAGTCAGGGTTTCTCGGGCTCTGGGGCCAACGTCCTGACTTTC; V: TRBV6-1; D: -; size: -; J: TRBJ2-6
CDR3: CASSSRTSGRNEQFF; DNA: TGTGCCAGCAGCTCGCGGACTAGCGGGAGGAATGAGCAGTTCTTC; V: TRBV9; D: TRBD2; size: -; J: TRBJ2-1
CDR3: CATSDPNTGTGNEQYF; DNA: TGTGCCACCAGTGATCCCAACACCGGGACAGGTAACGAGCAGTACTTC; V: TRBV24-1; D: TRBD1; size: -; J: TRBJ2-7
CDR3: CSARRAGVGSSTDTQYF; DNA: TGCAGTGCTAGAAGGGCAGGCGTGGGGTCCTCCACAGATACGCAGTATTTT; V: TRBV20-1; D: -; size: -; J: TRBJ2-3
CDR3: CATSEEGQFGYTF; DNA: TGTGCCACCAGTGAGGAGGGACAGTTTGGCTACACCTTC; V: TRBV24-1; D: TRBD1; size: -; J: TRBJ1-2
CDR3: CASSPPAGRYNEQYF; DNA: TGTGCCAGCAGCCCCCCCGCGGGAAGGTACAATGAGCAGTATTTT; V: TRBV14; D: -; size: -; J: TRBJ2-3
CDR3: CASSLTGESPLHF; DNA: TGTGCCAGCAGCCTAACCGGGGAATCACCCCTCCACTTT; V: TRBV7-2; D: -; size: -; J: TRBJ1-6
CDR3: CASRTTQGGNQPQHF; DNA: TGTGCCAGCAGGACCACACAGGGGGGCAATCAGCCCCAGCATTTT; V: TRBV6-1; D: TRBD1; size: -; J: TRBJ1-5
CDR3: CASSQDRMNTEAFF; DNA: TGTGCCAGCAGCCAAGACAGGATGAACACTGAAGCTTTCTTT; V: TRBV7-8; D: -; size: many; J: TRBJ1-1
CDR3: CSARRDRERSYNSPLHF; DNA: TGCAGTGCTAGACGGGACAGGGAGCGTTCCTATAATTCACCCCTCCACTTT; V: TRBV20-1; D: TRBD1; size: -; J: TRBJ1-6
CDR3: CASSFGMDTEAFF; DNA: TGTGCCAGCAGTTTCGGGATGGACACCGAAGCTTTCTTT; V: TRBV2; D: -; size: -; J: TRBJ1-1
CDR3: CASSQEAGGNEQFF; DNA: TGCGCCAGCAGCCAAGAGGCAGGGGGCAATGAGCAGTTCTTC; V: TRBV4-3; D: TRBD1; size: once; J: TRBJ2-1
CDR3: CATSRETSGSILYEQYF; DNA: TGTGCCACCAGCAGAGAGACTAGCGGGAGCATCCTCTACGAGCAGTACTTC; V: TRBV15; D: TRBD2; size: medium-sized; J: TRBJ2-7